This T cell receptor beta chain was sequenced during a study of early T cells in non-severe SARS-CoV-2 infection. TCRdb reanalysed the 5' RACE reads using MiXCR and keeps one entry per CDR3 protein. This table has 25,000 to 35,000 distinct CDR3 sequences, approximately 6.9% appearing once. V was clipped by 4 bases and J by 2 bases, with 16 bases between them. This CDR3 comprises 17 residues. Per germline, CDR1 KGHDR and CDR2 SFDVKD. The origin of this receptor is an adult who was a healthcare worker with PCR-confirmed SARS-CoV-2 infection or an uninfected control (not recorded which). The V and J genes are TRBV24-1 and TRBJ2-2, with D possibly being TRBD1 (6 bases). Specimen: whole blood. CDR3 nucleotides: TGTGCCACCAGTGAACCCGCCCCGGACAGCAACACCGGGGAGCTGTTTTTT. It encodes CATSEPAPDSNTGELFF.